A single sample is the source of the 21 T cell receptor beta chains below, sequenced in a study of T cells in Graves' hyperthyroidism and ophthalmopathy. Researchers amplified the TCR beta CDR3 regions from RNA transcripts. During a first-round RT-PCR of the TCR CDR3, the HTBI primer set was used. In TCRdb, the multiplex PCR reads were re-called with MiXCR into one record per CDR3 protein. The sample lists a few hundred thousand distinct CDR3 sequences, less than 20% occurring once. Material for sequencing was blood. These receptors were obtained from a woman aged 18-35 years with Graves' hyperthyroidism.

There are a few counts of this clonotype. The V call is TRBV4-1, the J call TRBJ2-4; the match to TRBD2 covers 13 bases. Germline trimming cut 1 base from V and 0 bases from J; bases unmatched to any gene: 3. This CDR3 is 18 amino acids long. The germline CDR1 and CDR2 sequences are MGHRA and YSYEKL. This CDR3 is CASSQGTSGGKAKNIQYF. The CDR3 nucleotides read TGCGCCAGCAGCCAAGGGACTAGCGGGGGAAAAGCCAAAAACATTCAGTACTTC.

This clonotype was seen a few times. This rearrangement joins TRBV6-1 to TRBJ2-2; D is ambiguous. V lost 7 bases to trimming and J lost 1 base, with 10 bases between them. Germline V gene sequence: CDR1 MNHNS, CDR2 SASEGT. The CDR3 has 14 residues. This CDR3 is CASNPTLNTGELFF. In DNA form, the CDR3 reads TGTGCCAGCAACCCGACACTGAACACCGGGGAGCTGTTTTTT.

V and J are TRBV12-3 or TRBV12-4 and TRBJ1-2; TRBD1 matches 7 bases. There are 12 residues in the CDR3. V lost 7 bases to trimming and J lost 8 bases; unmatched junction nucleotides: 7. The DNA for the CDR3 is TGTGCCAGCACCGGGACAGAGATGGGCTACACCTTC. Protein: CASTGTEMGYTF.

This clonotype was detected only a few times. V and J are TRBV6-1 and TRBJ1-3; D unclear. Deletions cut 8 bases from V and 8 bases from J, with 16 bases between. The CDR3 totals 13 residues. Looked up from germline, CDR1 is MNHNS and CDR2 is SASEGT. This CDR3 reads CASELIPGDTIYF. As DNA, the CDR3 is TGTGCCAGCGAACTTATCCCCGGGGACACCATATATTTT.

This clonotype was recorded at least ten times. This sequence joins TRBV6-1 and TRBJ2-1; D remains unclear. Trimming pared 2 bases from V and 11 bases from J, leaving 10 bases between. The length of the CDR3 is 12 residues. Germline assignment: CDR1 MNHNS and CDR2 SASEGT. Written as DNA, the CDR3 is TGTGCCAGCAGTGAATCTGGGTTGAAGCAGTTCTTC. Translating gives CASSESGLKQFF.

The table lists this clonotype with a few counts. This chain uses TRBV5-5 with TRBJ1-2, with D perhaps matching TRBD1 (5 bases). This CDR3 is 16 amino acids long. Deletions cut 4 bases from V and 4 bases from J, with 20 bases between. Per the germline V gene, CDR1 is SGHKS and CDR2 is YYEKEE (reference sequence). In DNA form, the CDR3 reads TGTGCCAGCAGCCTCCTGGACGACAAGGGGCGCTATGGCTACACCTTC. This translates into CASSLLDDKGRYGYTF.

The chain employs TRBV7-2 and TRBJ1-2; D gene ambiguous. Trimming left V 5 bases short and J 4 bases short, with 8 bases between. The germline gives CDR1 SGHTA, CDR2 FQGNSA. The length of the CDR3 is 12 residues. As DNA, the CDR3 is TGTGCCAGCAGCCTCTTCACCTATGGCTACACCTTC. It is translated as CASSLFTYGYTF.

Many counts were recorded for this clonotype. The V call is TRBV28, the J call TRBJ1-4; weak D call: TRBD1 (5 bases). The V gene's germline CDR1 is MDHEN and CDR2 SYDVKM. V dropped 3 bases and J dropped 7 bases, with 15 bases sitting between them. CDR3 size: 15 residues. CDR3 coding DNA: TGTGCCAGCAGTTTCGCGACCAGGGCGGGTGAAAAACTGTTTTTT. This sequence encodes CASSFATRAGEKLFF.

This clonotype was detected ten times or more. The chain employs TRBV12-3 or TRBV12-4 and TRBJ1-2; possibly TRBD1 for D (5 bases). Trimming took off 6 bases at V and 3 bases at J, with 11 bases between the two ends. CDR3 length equals 13 residues. Here the CDR3 reads CASSIRGDYGYTF. CDR3 nucleotide sequence: TGTGCCAGCAGCATAAGGGGCGACTATGGCTACACCTTC.

This clonotype showed up many times. V usage is TRBV3-1 and J usage is TRBJ2-7, with D perhaps TRBD1 (5 bases). The CDR3 is 15 residues long. Germline-derived CDR1 and CDR2 are LGHDT and YNNKEL (reference sequence). V shed 0 bases and J shed 2 bases, with 11 bases lying between them. Here the CDR3 DNA reads TGTGCCAGCAGCCAAGAGGCTGCAGGGACCTACGAGCAGTACTTC. This translates into CASSQEAAGTYEQYF.

This clonotype was seen more than once but under ten times. The rearrangement uses TRBV11-2 and TRBJ2-2, with 11 bases that match TRBD1. Unmatched junction bases numbered 9, after V lost 5 bases and J lost 7 bases. The CDR3 extends over 16 amino acids. CDR1 SGHAT and CDR2 FQNNGV come from the germline V gene. CDR3 protein: CASSRRTGGVNGELFF. The CDR3 DNA sequence: TGTGCCAGCAGCCGTCGGACAGGGGGCGTAAACGGGGAGCTGTTTTTT. Complete variable domain (other parts from reference TRBV11-2 and TRBJ2-2): EAGVAQSPRYKIIEKRQSVAFWCNPISGHATLYWYQQILGQGPKLLIQFQNNGVVDDSQLPKDRFSAERLKGVDSTLKIQPAKLEDSAVYLCASSRRTGGVNGELFFGEGSRLTVL.

This clonotype was detected ten times or more. The chain links TRBV3-1 to TRBJ1-5; D is perhaps TRBD1 (6 bases). Trimming left V 1 base short and J 4 bases short, with 11 bases between. Germline lookup yields CDR1 LGHDT and CDR2 YNNKEL (reference sequence). The CDR3 loop spans 15 amino acids. The CDR3 loop is CASSQGGRENQPQHF. Here the CDR3 DNA reads TGTGCCAGCAGCCAAGGGGGGCGAGAAAATCAGCCCCAGCATTTT.

J is TRBJ1-5 and V is TRBV12-3 or TRBV12-4, with 8 bases that match TRBD1. Trimming took 4 bases from V and 3 from J; bases not matched to a gene: 14. The CDR3 has 18 amino acids. The CDR3 DNA reads as TGTGCCAGCAGTTCCAGCCTTTGGACAGGGACCTTCAATCAGCCCCAGCATTTT. Translated, it gives CASSSSLWTGTFNQPQHF.

This chain links TRBV28 with TRBJ1-1; perhaps TRBD1 as D (5 bases). V was shortened by 8 bases and J by 0 bases, with 16 bases between the two germline ends. From germline, CDR1 is MDHEN and CDR2 SYDVKM. The CDR3 has 15 residues. In nucleotides, the CDR3 is TGTGCCAGCGGCACTTCAGGGTACATGAACACTGAAGCTTTCTTT. Translating gives CASGTSGYMNTEAFF.

This clonotype was counted many times. CDR3 protein: CASSYWTSGNYEQYF. CDR3 in DNA: TGCGCCAGCAGCTACTGGACTAGCGGGAACTACGAGCAGTACTTC. V is TRBV5-1 and J is TRBJ2-7; 12 nucleotides line up with TRBD2. This CDR3 has 15 amino acids. Germline lookup yields CDR1 SGHRS and CDR2 YFSETQ. Trimming cost V 3 bases and J 3 bases; bases outside gene matches: 4.

This clonotype was detected many times. The chain combines TRBV27 with TRBJ2-3; weak D call: TRBD2 (5 bases). V dropped 5 bases and J dropped 0 bases, with 12 bases sitting between them. Germline V gene lookup returns CDR1 MNHEY and CDR2 SMNVEV (reference sequence). The CDR3 has 15 residues. The CDR3 nucleotides are TGTGCCAGCAGTGGCAGTCCGGGGAGCACAGATACGCAGTATTTT. It yields the protein CASSGSPGSTDTQYF.

This clonotype was detected only a few times. The rearrangement uses TRBV2 and TRBJ2-7; a weak D match, TRBD2 (5 bases). CDR1 is SNHLY and CDR2 is FYNNEI in the germline V gene. The V gene lost 8 bases and the J gene lost 1 base, with 18 bases spanning the gap. The CDR3 extends over 15 amino acids. This CDR3 reads CASREGALSSYEQYF. CDR3 coding DNA: TGTGCCAGCCGGGAAGGAGCGTTAAGTTCCTACGAGCAGTACTTC.

This clonotype was counted at least ten times. The chain links TRBV3-1 to TRBJ1-6; D is unclear. This CDR3 contains 13 residues. Deletions cut 4 bases from V and 6 bases from J, with 7 bases between. Germline V gene lookup returns CDR1 LGHDT and CDR2 YNNKEL (reference sequence). Here the CDR3 reads CASSPNLNSPLHF. The CDR3 DNA reads TGTGCCAGCAGCCCAAACCTTAATTCACCCCTCCACTTT.

This chain uses TRBV9 with TRBJ1-4; D not certain. Germline V lookup: CDR1 SGDLS, CDR2 YYNGEE. The CDR3 covers 13 residues. The V end lost 0 bases, the J end lost 5 bases, and 5 bases lay between the germline ends. Here the CDR3 DNA reads TGTGCCAGCAGCGTAGATGGAAATGAAAAACTGTTTTTT. Residues: CASSVDGNEKLFF.

Turning to this clonotype: One junction end does not reproduce the germline sequence, and a read error may be involved. The chain is built from TRBV7-8 and TRBJ2-7; the D gene could be TRBD1 or TRBD2 (5 bases each). The CDR3 covers 15 residues. Germline values: CDR1 SGHVS, CDR2 FQNEAQ. CDR3 region: CASSQNQRGPHEQHF. The CDR3 bases are TGTGCCAGCAGCCAAAACCAGAGGGGCCCCCACGAGCAGCACTTC.

This rearrangement joins TRBV6-1 to TRBJ2-2; 8 bases agree with TRBD2. The V segment lost 7 bases and the J segment 4 bases; nucleotides outside the gene matches: 2. Per germline, CDR1 MNHNS and CDR2 SASEGT. The CDR3 contains 13 residues. CDR3 bases: TGTGCCAGCACAGCGGGGGCCACCGGGGAGCTGTTTTTT. It yields the protein CASTAGATGELFF.